Listed below are T cell receptor beta chains from one sample, sequenced in a study of technical replicates of blood from several donors. The method was immunoSEQ multiplex PCR; TCRdb's version includes in-frame clones alone and lacks a portion of them. Of some 60,000 clones in the sample, over 75% were seen once. Sequencing input: PBMCs. Receptors originate from a human donor in good health. Some clones in this sample may be carry-over from other donors' samples. Both conserved end residues are part of each CDR3. Clone size appears in some rows only: once, few, many, or a class for an expanded clone.

clone_size	v_call	j_call	cdr3_aa
-	TRBV28	TRBJ2-5	CASSRGGVETQYF
-	TRBV15	TRBJ1-4	CATSRVAGGEKLFF
-	TRBV4-1	TRBJ2-3	CASRQGASDTQYF
-	TRBV6-6	TRBJ1-6	CASREQGSFYNSPLHF
-	TRBV27	TRBJ2-1	CARATSGGKDNEQFF
-	TRBV6-1	TRBJ2-1	CASSEGQGGYNEQFF
-	TRBV27	TRBJ1-2	CASSASGTGGTITF
-	TRBV29-1	TRBJ2-1	CSVPRGTSSDEQFF
-	TRBV7-9	TRBJ1-1	CAGGGPWNTEAFF
-	TRBV7-9	TRBJ2-5	CASRRASGQETQYF
-	TRBV10-3	TRBJ1-5	CAISESGSQPQHF
few	TRBV27	TRBJ2-1	CASRVRSVEFF
-	TRBV7-8	TRBJ2-5	CASSLETSGGRIETQYF
-	TRBV13	TRBJ1-3	CASSLEGSGNTIYF